Following are 27 T cell receptor beta chains from one sample sequenced in a study of T cell changes during pregnancy in multiple sclerosis. Generated by immunoSEQ multiplex PCR, the TCRdb table keeps only in-frame clones and is missing some. The repertoire holds tens of thousands of clones, about 92% seen once, with approximately 0.61% in the top ten. This specimen consisted of CD4+ T cells from peripheral blood mononuclear cells, obtained in the third trimester of pregnancy. The receptors stem from a female donor with multiple sclerosis, enrolled in a pregnancy study.

V is TRBV19 and J is TRBJ1-1; tentative D call: TRBD1 (5 bases). CDR1 is LNHDA, CDR2 SQIVND, per germline (reference sequence). Trimming took 8 bases from V and 4 from J, leaving 20 bases between them. This CDR3 region has 15 residues. The DNA for the CDR3 is TGTGCCAGTCACTCTCAGGGATTAGGGGCCACTGAAGCTTTCTTT. This sequence encodes CASHSQGLGATEAFF.

The chain carries TRBV7-9 and TRBJ2-3, with D perhaps matching TRBD1 (6 bases). The CDR3 loop spans 15 amino acids. Trimming stripped 5 bases from V and 2 bases from J, with 14 bases between. Germline lookup yields CDR1 SEHNR and CDR2 FQNEAQ (reference sequence). In DNA form, the CDR3 reads TGTGCCAGCAGCAACAGGGATGGGGACACAGATACGCAGTATTTT. Protein sequence: CASSNRDGDTDTQYF.

The V gene is TRBV4-2, the J gene TRBJ1-3; a possible D gene is TRBD1 (6 bases). V lost 0 bases, J lost 0 bases, and 12 bases lay in between. Germline values: CDR1 LGHNA, CDR2 YNFKEQ. This CDR3 has 17 residues. The CDR3 sequence is CASSQESYRVSGNTIYF. The CDR3 region has the DNA TGTGCCAGCAGCCAAGAATCCTACAGGGTCTCTGGAAACACCATATATTTT.

The chain couples TRBV10-3 to TRBJ1-4; D is ambiguous. The CDR3 consists of 15 residues. Trimming cost V 3 bases and J 5 bases, with 13 bases left between them. Looked up from germline, CDR1 is ENHRY and CDR2 is SYGVKD. The CDR3 reads CAISDPGLLNEKLFF. The CDR3, as DNA: TGTGCCATCAGTGACCCTGGACTGTTAAATGAAAAACTGTTTTTT.

The chain links TRBV2 to TRBJ2-1, with 15 positions matching TRBD2. Unmatched junction bases numbered 14, after V lost 5 bases and J lost 9 bases. The germline V gene encodes CDR1 SNHLY and CDR2 FYNNEI. CDR3 length: 18 residues. The CDR3 DNA is TGTGCCAGCAGTCCACCCCCCGGACTAGCGGGGGGGGGAGGTGAGCAGTTCTTC. Translating it yields CASSPPPGLAGGGGEQFF.

The chain carries TRBV28 and TRBJ2-1; the D is unclear. CDR3 length equals 15 residues. V was shortened by 5 bases and J by 0 bases, with 11 bases between the two germline ends. Germline lookup yields CDR1 MDHEN and CDR2 SYDVKM. This chain's CDR3 is CASSPPGSSYNEQFF. The CDR3, as DNA: TGTGCCAGCAGTCCCCCAGGAAGCTCCTACAATGAGCAGTTCTTC.

The J gene is TRBJ2-4, the V gene TRBV18, with D unresolved. The CDR3 is 16 residues long. V was trimmed by 0 bases and J by 6 bases, leaving 15 bases between them. Germline CDR1 and CDR2: KGHSH and LQKENI. CDR3 DNA: TGTGCCAGCTCACCACCCGGAGACTTAGTATTAAACATTCAGTACTTC. Translation gives CASSPPGDLVLNIQYF. Filled out from reference TRBV18 and TRBJ2-4, the complete variable domain reads NAGVMQNPRHLVRRRGQEARLRCSPMKGHSHVYWYRQLPEEGLKFMVYLQKENIIDESGMPKERFSAEFPKEGPSILRIQQVVRGDSAAYFCASSPPGDLVLNIQYFGAGTRLSVL.

The chain links TRBV5-1 to TRBJ1-1; TRBD1 aligns across 8 bases. The CDR3 consists of 15 residues. The trim removed 0 bases at V and 4 bases at J, leaving 5 bases unmatched. Germline values: CDR1 SGHRS, CDR2 YFSETQ. The CDR3 nucleotides are TGCGCCAGCAGCTTGGAGTCAGGGGGCCTCACTGAAGCTTTCTTT. Protein sequence: CASSLESGGLTEAFF.

This chain uses TRBV30 with TRBJ2-3, with TRBD1 identical over 7 bases. Germline V lookup: CDR1 GTSNPN, CDR2 SVGIG (reference sequence). J gave up 1 base and V 2 bases, and 0 bases lay outside the gene matches. CDR3 size: 13 residues. The CDR3 DNA reads TGTGCCTGGAGTCAGGGGGGCACAGATACGCAGTATTTT. It translates to CAWSQGGTDTQYF.

The rearrangement links TRBV19 to TRBJ1-6; weak D call: TRBD1 (6 bases). The germline CDR1 and CDR2 sequences are LNHDA and SQIVND (reference sequence). Trimming removed 1 base from V and 7 bases from J, with 11 bases in between. This CDR3 comprises 15 residues. CDR3 residues: CASSIAGTQNSPLHF. CDR3 nucleotide sequence: TGTGCCAGTAGTATAGCCGGGACACAAAATTCACCCCTCCACTTT.

V and J are TRBV25-1 and TRBJ2-7, with D perhaps TRBD2 (5 bases). The CDR3 is 15 amino acids. The V gene lost 3 bases and the J gene lost 0 bases, with 12 bases spanning the gap. CDR1 and CDR2 from the germline V gene are MGHDK and SYGVNS. CDR3 sequence reads: CASSDSRTFSYEQYF. The DNA of the CDR3 is TGTGCCAGCAGTGACTCGCGGACTTTCTCCTACGAGCAGTACTTC.

This chain connects TRBV5-1 to TRBJ1-3, with D possibly being TRBD1 (5 bases). The V gene's germline CDR1 is SGHRS and CDR2 YFSETQ. The CDR3 sequence is 15 residues long. Trimming pared 4 bases from V and 0 bases from J, leaving 11 bases between. The CDR3 spells CASSQGLSSGNTIYF. The CDR3 nucleotides are TGCGCCAGCAGCCAGGGACTCAGCTCTGGAAACACCATATATTTT.

The genes are TRBV14 and TRBJ1-1; D call uncertain. This CDR3 comprises 14 residues. V lost 4 bases, J lost 0 bases, and 9 bases lay in between. Germline CDR1 and CDR2: SGHDN and FVKESK. Here the CDR3 DNA reads TGTGCCAGCAGCCCCACCCGGGTGAACACTGAAGCTTTCTTT. This translates into CASSPTRVNTEAFF. Combining the CDR3 with reference TRBV14 and TRBJ1-1 gives the whole variable domain EAGVTQFPSHSVIEKGQTVTLRCDPISGHDNLYWYRRVMGKEIKFLLHFVKESKQDESGMPNNRFLAERTGGTYSTLKVQPAELEDSGVYFCASSPTRVNTEAFFGQGTRLTVV.

This rearrangement joins TRBV9 to TRBJ2-5; TRBD1 aligns across 9 bases. The trim removed 1 base at V and 4 bases at J, leaving 11 bases unmatched. Germline CDR1 is SGDLS and CDR2 is YYNGEE. CDR3 length equals 17 residues. CDR3: CASSVTPLTGGAETQYF. The CDR3 DNA follows: TGTGCCAGCAGCGTAACTCCCCTAACAGGGGGCGCAGAGACCCAGTACTTC.

The chain recombines TRBV19 with TRBJ2-1; D gene uncertain. V dropped 3 bases and J dropped 6 bases, with 9 bases sitting between them. The CDR3 runs 13 residues. From germline, CDR1 is LNHDA and CDR2 SQIVND (reference sequence). The DNA of the CDR3 is TGTGCCAGTAGTATCGGAGTAGGCAATGAGCAGTTCTTC. Encoded protein: CASSIGVGNEQFF. Together with reference TRBV19 and TRBJ2-1, the CDR3 gives the full variable domain: DGGITQSPKYLFRKEGQNVTLSCEQNLNHDAMYWYRQDPGQGLRLIYYSQIVNDFQKGDIAEGYSVSREKKESFPLTVTSAQKNPTAFYLCASSIGVGNEQFFGPGTRLTVL.

This chain joins TRBV10-1 and TRBJ2-7; no clear D. Germline CDR1 and CDR2: WNHNN and SYGVQD (reference sequence). The CDR3 has 13 amino acids. Trimming removed 0 bases at V and 6 bases at J, with 9 bases between. The CDR3, as DNA: TGCGCCAGCAGTGAGTCGGGCCTCAGCGAGCAGTACTTC. Translated, it gives CASSESGLSEQYF.

The chain links TRBV29-1 to TRBJ1-2; 8 bases agree with TRBD1. Trimming removed 7 bases from V and 4 bases from J; junction bases left unmatched: 5. The germline gives CDR1 SQVTM, CDR2 ANQGSEA. The CDR3 length is 12 residues. The CDR3 region is CSADRGPYGYTF. The CDR3 DNA sequence: TGCAGCGCAGACAGGGGCCCCTATGGCTACACCTTC.

The chain links TRBV29-1 to TRBJ1-2; D unresolved. The V gene's germline CDR1 is SQVTM and CDR2 ANQGSEA. Trimming removed 3 bases at V and 3 bases at J, with 5 bases between. The CDR3 has 11 residues. The CDR3 spells CSVDVDYGYTF. The CDR3 nucleotides read TGCAGCGTTGACGTCGACTATGGCTACACCTTC.

This chain connects TRBV9 to TRBJ2-2; 10 nucleotides align to TRBD2. Germline-derived CDR1 and CDR2 are SGDLS and YYNGEE. The CDR3 extends over 16 amino acids. V shed 3 bases and J 7 bases; nucleotides not matched to a gene: 9. This CDR3 reads CASSASGGAGVGELFF. For the CDR3, the DNA is TGTGCCAGCAGCGCGAGCGGGGGGGCCGGAGTCGGGGAGCTGTTTTTT.

This chain joins TRBV7-8 and TRBJ2-7; maybe TRBD1 (5 bases). The V and J ends lost 5 bases and 2 bases respectively, with 25 bases between them. Looked up from germline, CDR1 is SGHVS and CDR2 is FQNEAQ. The CDR3 extends over 18 amino acids. CDR3 residues: CASSPLGLRAVRTYEQYF. Written as DNA, the CDR3 is TGTGCCAGCAGCCCCCTAGGGCTCAGGGCGGTGAGAACCTACGAGCAGTACTTC.

The chain joins TRBV4-2 to TRBJ2-1; 7 nucleotides line up with TRBD1. The CDR3 sequence is 15 residues long. CDR1 and CDR2 (germline): LGHNA, YNFKEQ. The V and J ends lost 1 base and 7 bases, in that order; junction bases with no gene match: 7. The CDR3 DNA is TGTGCCAGCAGCCAAGCAAGGACAGGCCTAAATGAGCAGTTCTTC. Amino acids: CASSQARTGLNEQFF.

This clone came up a few times. The chain has TRBV28 and TRBJ2-2, with TRBD1 identical over 7 bases. Trimming took 6 bases from V and 6 from J; bases not matched to a gene: 4. The germline V gene has CDR1 MDHEN and CDR2 SYDVKM. The CDR3 runs to 13 residues. The CDR3 protein is CASRPDRAGELFF. The CDR3 region has the DNA TGTGCCAGCAGACCCGACAGGGCCGGGGAGCTGTTTTTT. The whole variable domain, filled in from reference TRBV28 and TRBJ2-2, reads DVKVTQSSRYLVKRTGEKVFLECVQDMDHENMFWYRQDPGLGLRLIYFSYDVKMKEKGDIPEGYSVSREKKERFSLILESASTNQTSMYLCASRPDRAGELFFGEGSRLTVL.

This clone has a handful of counts. CDR3 loop: CASSERARQVYGYTF. CDR3 bases: TGTGCCAGCAGTGAAAGGGCCCGACAGGTCTATGGCTACACCTTC. V is TRBV2 and J is TRBJ1-2; the D gene is possibly TRBD1 (6 bases). CDR3 length equals 15 residues. CDR1 SNHLY and CDR2 FYNNEI come from the germline V gene. The V and J ends lost 2 bases and 4 bases respectively, with 14 bases between them.

The V call is TRBV6-1, the J call TRBJ1-1; the D is unclear. Trimming took 4 bases from V and 4 from J, leaving 10 bases between them. The CDR3 is 13 amino acids. CDR1 is MNHNS, CDR2 SASEGT, per germline. The chain's CDR3 is CASSGSRGTEAFF. Written as DNA, the CDR3 is TGTGCCAGCAGTGGCTCTCGGGGCACTGAAGCTTTCTTT.

The genes are TRBV28 and TRBJ1-2; TRBD1 is a possible D gene (6 bases). Deletions cut 4 bases from V and 7 bases from J, with 25 bases between. Germline V CDR1 and CDR2: MDHEN, SYDVKM. CDR3 size: 17 residues. CDR3 protein: CASSSAAIGQFIFGYTF. The CDR3 DNA reads as TGTGCCAGCAGTTCAGCCGCTATAGGACAGTTTATCTTTGGCTACACCTTC.

The chain couples TRBV7-7 to TRBJ1-1; D is perhaps TRBD1 (6 bases). V lost 3 bases and J lost 1, with 6 bases in between. Germline V gene data show CDR1 as SSHAT and CDR2 as FNYEAQ (reference sequence). The CDR3 is 13 amino acids. CDR3 amino acids: CASSLTGNTEAFF. The CDR3 coding sequence is TGTGCCAGCAGCTTGACAGGGAACACTGAAGCTTTCTTT.

The chain has TRBV6-1 and TRBJ1-3, with TRBD1 identical over 9 bases. V lost 7 bases and J lost 1; bases outside the gene matches: 5. This CDR3 has 15 amino acids. Germline lookup yields CDR1 MNHNS and CDR2 SASEGT. The chain's CDR3 is CASKRQGVSGNTIYF. CDR3 coding DNA: TGTGCCAGCAAACGACAGGGGGTATCTGGAAACACCATATATTTT.